These 31 T cell receptor beta chains were sequenced from one sample in a study of T cells expressing NK-cell markers. TCRdb processed the 5' RACE reads again and assigns one entry to each CDR3 protein, with no DNA. Its table records about 460,000 distinct CDR3 sequences. Sequencing was carried out using blood T cells: a sorted CD56 or NKG2C T cell subset, CD4+ or CD8+ T cells, or bulk PBMC T cells (not recorded which). The origin of the receptors is a woman aged 50 to 60 in good health.

The J gene is TRBJ2-3, the V gene TRBV7-6; TCRdb gives TRBD1 as the D gene, but with no DNA this cannot be confirmed. Germline V gene lookup returns CDR1 SGHVS and CDR2 FNYEAQ. CDR3 length: 13 residues. The CDR3 is CASGTGVANTQYF. Looking up the rest from reference TRBV7-6 and TRBJ2-3 gives the full variable domain: GAGVSQSPRYKVTKRGQDVALRCDPISGHVSLYWYRQALGQGPEFLTYFNYEAQQDKSGLPNDRFSAERPEGSISTLTIQRTEQRDSAMYRCASGTGVANTQYFGPGTRLTVL.

Here the CDR3 reads CSARIAGSNTEAFF. The chain uses TRBV20-1 and TRBJ1-1. Germline CDR1 is DFQATT and CDR2 is SNEGSKA (reference sequence). CDR3 length: 14 residues.

The gene calls are TRBV12-3 or TRBV12-4 and TRBJ2-5; as DNA is missing, the TRBD2 call by TCRdb cannot be tested. The CDR3 spans 15 residues. The CDR3 is CASSLLAGEFETQYF.

This chain joins TRBV10-3 and TRBJ1-4; without DNA, the TCRdb call of TRBD1 cannot be checked. The CDR3 contains 13 residues. Per the germline V gene, CDR1 is ENHRY and CDR2 is SYGVKD. CDR3 protein: CATEDSANEKLFF.

The V call is TRBV12-3 or TRBV12-4, the J call TRBJ1-5; the TCRdb D gene call, TRBD1, has no DNA to confirm it. The CDR3 loop spans 14 amino acids. CDR3 sequence reads: CASSSTGSNQPQHF.

The rearrangement links TRBV5-1 to TRBJ1-3; the TRBD1 assignment by TCRdb is unverifiable without DNA. The CDR3 extends over 14 amino acids. Germline V lookup: CDR1 SGHRS, CDR2 YFSETQ. The CDR3 loop is CASRDMSSGNTIYF.

The chain joins TRBV11-3 to TRBJ2-3. The germline gives CDR1 SGHNT, CDR2 YENEEA. The CDR3 runs 15 residues. CDR3 loop: CASSLGDGYGDTQYF.

V is TRBV9 and J is TRBJ2-7; TCRdb's D call, TRBD1, is unchecked because there is no DNA. The germline gives CDR1 SGDLS, CDR2 YYNGEE. CDR3 length: 13 residues. This CDR3 reads CASSVPPLDEQYF.

This chain joins TRBV29-1 and TRBJ2-6. CDR3 length equals 15 residues. The germline V gene encodes CDR1 SQVTM and CDR2 ANQGSEA. The CDR3 reads CSVDPLEAGANVLTF.

The rearrangement joins TRBV4-2 to TRBJ2-3. This CDR3 has 14 amino acids. Germline loops: CDR1 LGHNA, CDR2 YNFKEQ. The chain's CDR3 is CASSPQGSPDTQYF.

The chain links TRBV11-3 to TRBJ1-2; lacking DNA, the TRBD1 call made by TCRdb goes unchecked. Germline assignment: CDR1 SGHNT and CDR2 YENEEA. The CDR3 sequence is 14 residues long. This CDR3 is CASTATGTGNGYTF.

This chain joins TRBV6-4 and TRBJ2-1; without DNA, the TCRdb call of TRBD2 cannot be checked. Looked up from germline, CDR1 is MRHNA and CDR2 is SNTAGT. This CDR3 is 16 amino acids long. The CDR3 reads CASSARALHLGDEQFF.

V is TRBV6-2 or TRBV6-3 and J is TRBJ2-1. Germline loops: CDR1 MNHEY, CDR2 SVGEGT. This CDR3 has 12 amino acids. The CDR3 is CASSYSLGEQFF.

The genes are TRBV12-3 or TRBV12-4 and TRBJ2-3. This CDR3 is 14 amino acids long. CDR3 loop: CASSLAGIADTQYF.

The CDR3 sequence: CASSPTGTSYFNEQFF. This rearrangement joins TRBV9 to TRBJ2-1; checking the TCRdb D call of TRBD2 is not possible without DNA. In germline, CDR1 is SGDLS, CDR2 YYNGEE. CDR3 length: 16 residues.

This rearrangement joins TRBV19 to TRBJ2-7. This CDR3 has 14 residues. Germline V gene data show CDR1 as LNHDA and CDR2 as SQIVND (reference sequence). The CDR3 protein is CASSVTYSSYEQYF. Full variable domain (missing parts from reference TRBV19 and TRBJ2-7): DGGITQSPKYLFRKEGQNVTLSCEQNLNHDAMYWYRQDPGQGLRLIYYSQIVNDFQKGDIAEGYSVSREKKESFPLTVTSAQKNPTAFYLCASSVTYSSYEQYFGPGTRLTVT.

V gene TRBV5-5 combines with J gene TRBJ2-3; TCRdb's D gene call, TRBD2, goes unchecked for lack of DNA. Germline values: CDR1 SGHKS, CDR2 YYEKEE (reference sequence). This CDR3 spans 13 amino acids. The CDR3 here is CASSSTTSGMKYF.

The chain has TRBV20-1 and TRBJ2-2; TCRdb's D call of TRBD2 is untestable without DNA. The CDR3 is made up of 16 amino acids. The germline V gene encodes CDR1 DFQATT and CDR2 SNEGSKA (reference sequence). The CDR3 protein is CSARSGLKQNTGELFF.

The rearrangement uses TRBV12-3 or TRBV12-4 and TRBJ2-1; TCRdb lists TRBD1, though no DNA is available to test this call. The CDR3 has 14 amino acids. CDR3 residues: CASSPPTGKNEQFF.

The rearrangement joins TRBV10-3 to TRBJ1-3. The CDR3 is made up of 13 amino acids. Germline CDR1 is ENHRY and CDR2 is SYGVKD. CDR3 protein: CAIRDSSGNTIYF.

V and J are TRBV20-1 and TRBJ2-2; TCRdb names TRBD2, which stays unverified in the absence of DNA. This CDR3 is built from 15 residues. Germline V gene data show CDR1 as DFQATT and CDR2 as SNEGSKA (reference sequence). CDR3: CSARSGTRRTGELFF.

V usage is TRBV7-9 and J usage is TRBJ2-1; no DNA is available, so the TRBD2 call from TCRdb remains unchecked. The CDR3 length is 14 residues. Germline CDR1 is SEHNR and CDR2 is FQNEAQ (reference sequence). CDR3 residues: CASSTRTSDDEQFF.

The V call is TRBV11-1, the J call TRBJ2-1; TCRdb names TRBD2, which stays unverified in the absence of DNA. The germline CDR1 and CDR2 sequences are SGHAT and FQDESV (reference sequence). CDR3 length: 15 residues. The CDR3 here is CASSLNAAGGEGQFF.

The chain couples TRBV6-1 to TRBJ2-7; the D call from TCRdb, TRBD1, cannot be confirmed without DNA. In germline, CDR1 is MNHNS, CDR2 SASEGT. The length of the CDR3 is 16 residues. The CDR3 sequence: CASSVGPLQLSYEQYF.

The chain recombines TRBV12-3 or TRBV12-4 with TRBJ2-1; TCRdb proposes TRBD2, but this gene call is untestable without DNA. This CDR3 comprises 16 residues. The CDR3 is CASSLSGSPSYNEQFF.

The chain joins TRBV7-9 to TRBJ2-7; TCRdb indicates TRBD1, and absent DNA this call remains unverified. There are 16 residues in the CDR3. Germline values: CDR1 SEHNR, CDR2 FQNEAQ (reference sequence). The CDR3 sequence: CASSRLLGQGAHEQYF.

V usage is TRBV20-1 and J usage is TRBJ2-1; the D call of TRBD1 rests on TCRdb alone, since no DNA is present to check it. From germline, CDR1 is DFQATT and CDR2 SNEGSKA (reference sequence). The CDR3 spans 13 residues. CDR3 residues: CSIRDTNYNEQFF.

The chain couples TRBV5-1 to TRBJ2-7; TCRdb calls TRBD1, which cannot be checked without DNA. Per the germline V gene, CDR1 is SGHRS and CDR2 is YFSETQ. The CDR3 has 14 amino acids. CDR3 in amino acids: CASSAGQGGNEQYF.

V is TRBV20-1 and J is TRBJ2-1; the D call of TRBD2 rests on TCRdb alone, since no DNA is present to check it. CDR3 length: 14 residues. Germline V gene sequence: CDR1 DFQATT, CDR2 SNEGSKA (reference sequence). Here the CDR3 reads CSAIREGLIGEQFF.

The genes are TRBV4-2 and TRBJ2-2; the D call from TCRdb, TRBD2, cannot be confirmed without DNA. Germline V lookup: CDR1 LGHNA, CDR2 YNFKEQ. The CDR3 totals 21 residues. CDR3 residues: CASSQDRSGTSGGVGTGELFF.

This chain links TRBV13 with TRBJ1-1. The CDR3 runs to 15 residues. Per germline, CDR1 PRHDT and CDR2 FYEKMQ (reference sequence). The CDR3 here is CASSSTGLRNTEAFF. Combining the CDR3 with reference TRBV13 and TRBJ1-1 gives the whole variable domain AAGVIQSPRHLIKEKRETATLKCYPIPRHDTVYWYQQGPGQDPQFLISFYEKMQSDKGSIPDRFSAQQFSDYHSELNMSSLELGDSALYFCASSSTGLRNTEAFFGQGTRLTVV.